A selection of T cell receptor beta chains follows, all from one sample in a study of blood T cell repertoires in COVID-19. Data came from immunoSEQ multiplex PCR; TCRdb stores just in-frame clones and leaves some out. The sample includes about 330,000 clones, over 70% of them seen just once. Sequenced input: PBMCs or T cells enriched from blood (not recorded which). The receptor set was obtained from a man aged 25 to 40 who had recovered from COVID-19. Each CDR3 is given with its conserved first and last residue. The D gene is left open where the match is weak. Where a row states a size, it is once, few, many or the class of an expanded clone; other rows omit it.

clone size,D gene,J gene,V gene,CDR3 DNA,CDR3 protein
-,TRBD1,TRBJ1-2,TRBV27,TGTGCCAGCGGGGCTCGGGACAGGGGGCTCGGCTACACCTTC,CASGARDRGLGYTF
-,-,TRBJ1-5,TRBV19,TGTGCCAGTAGAGGGGCAGGGTGGCGTAGCAATCAGCCCCAGCATTTT,CASRGAGWRSNQPQHF
-,TRBD2,TRBJ2-7,TRBV5-1,TGCGCCAGCAGCTTGGCTTCCTCGACTAGCGGATTCTACGAGCAGTACTTC,CASSLASSTSGFYEQYF
-,TRBD1,TRBJ1-2,TRBV7-9,TGTGCCAGCCGGGGACAGGGGGCTCTCCTTAACGGCTACACCTTC,CASRGQGALLNGYTF
-,-,TRBJ2-2,TRBV11-2,TGTGCCAGCGGCCCTGGAGTGCTGTTTTTT,CASGPGVLFF
-,TRBD2,TRBJ2-2,TRBV6-5,TGTGCCAGCAGCCTGACTAGCGGGGTATGGGGGGAGCTGTTTTTT,CASSLTSGVWGELFF
-,TRBD1,TRBJ1-3,TRBV28,TGTGCCAGCAGGCCCGGGACAGGCGGTGGAAACACCATATATTTT,CASRPGTGGGNTIYF
-,-,TRBJ2-5,TRBV3-1/TRBV3-2,TGTGCCAGCAGCCAACCCTTCGGGACCCAGTACTTC,CASSQPFGTQYF
once,TRBD1,TRBJ1-1,TRBV11-3,TGTGCCAGCAGCCAACAGACAGGGGCAGGTGAAGCTTTCTTT,CASSQQTGAGEAFF
-,TRBD1,TRBJ2-2,TRBV7-8,TGTGCCAGCAGCTTAGTAGGTGGGACAGCCCCAGGCACCGGGGAGCTGTTTTTT,CASSLVGGTAPGTGELFF
-,TRBD1,TRBJ1-2,TRBV25-1,TGTGCCAGCAGAACAGGGGGTGGCTATGGCTACACCTTC,CASRTGGGYGYTF
-,TRBD1,TRBJ2-1,TRBV7-9,TGTGCCAGCAGCTTAGGGGCCGGGACAGCATACAATGAGCAGTTCTTC,CASSLGAGTAYNEQFF
-,-,TRBJ2-6,TRBV20-1,TGCAGTGCTAGTGCACTGAGCTCTGGGGCCAACGTCCTGACTTTC,CSASALSSGANVLTF
-,-,TRBJ2-7,TRBV2,TGTGCCAGCAGTGAGGCAGGGGAGGAGCAGTACTTC,CASSEAGEEQYF
-,-,TRBJ2-5,TRBV27,TGTGCCAGCAGTTCTCGGACTGGTGTCCGTGAGACCCAGTACTTC,CASSSRTGVRETQYF
-,-,TRBJ1-4,TRBV6-5,TGTGCCAGCAGGGAGGGTGCTAATGAAAAACTGTTTTTT,CASREGANEKLFF
-,TRBD1,TRBJ2-1,TRBV13,TGTGCCAGCAGCCATTCCCGGGACAGGGTGGTCTACAATGAGCAGTTCTTC,CASSHSRDRVVYNEQFF
-,-,TRBJ2-7,TRBV15,TGTGCCACCAGCAGAGCTCCCGGGGAGCAGTACTTC,CATSRAPGEQYF
-,-,TRBJ1-1,TRBV12-3/TRBV12-4,TGTGCCAGCAGTTTAGACCGGGGTACTGAAGCTTTCTTT,CASSLDRGTEAFF
-,-,TRBJ2-1,TRBV15,TGTGCCACCAGCAGACAGGGGCCCCGGCAGTTCTTC,CATSRQGPRQFF
-,TRBD2,TRBJ2-3,TRBV6-5,TGTGCCAGCAGTTACACGCGGGGGGTTACAGATACGCAGTATTTT,CASSYTRGVTDTQYF
-,-,TRBJ2-7,TRBV5-5,TGTGCCAGCAGCTTGGCTGGACAGAGCTACGAGCAGTACTTC,CASSLAGQSYEQYF
-,TRBD1,TRBJ2-7,TRBV10-2,TGCGCCAGCAGTCCGAGGACAGGGCGCGAGCAGTACTTC,CASSPRTGREQYF
-,-,TRBJ1-1,TRBV25-1,TGTGCCAGCAGTCCCCGTGGGGGCTTGGTCACTGAAGCTTTCTTT,CASSPRGGLVTEAFF